This record covers a single T cell receptor (beta chain). Its antigen is as yet unknown. These data belong to a study of shared clonotypes between healthy human individuals. Study-level background: Three CD4 naive, three CD4 memory, two CD8 naive and one CD8 memory plate were used per donor. Findings and caveats of the study: Clonotypes that were shared across four donors made up about 5.1% of naive CD4 clonotypes. Donor clonotype sharing was expected to depend on sequencing depth.

A roughly 200 ng quantity of DNA, tens of thousands of T cell genomes, went into the sorted-subset replicate PCRs. Libraries were prepared by immunoSEQ multiplex PCR; TCRdb keeps only in-frame clonotypes and omits some of them. The sample consists of some 2 million clones, roughly 95% of them appearing once. The CDR3 totals 16 residues. CDR1 and CDR2 (germline): SGDLS, YYNGEE. The V gene end was trimmed by 4 bases and the J gene end by 4 bases; junction bases not matched to a gene: 8. Cells designated naive CD8 were CD45RO-negative and were positively selected for CCR7, with terminally differentiated effector memory CD45RA+ cells excluded.

Sequencing was performed on naive CD8+ T cells sorted from blood. The chain carries TRBV9 and TRBJ2-2; 9 nucleotides match TRBD2. This receptor was identified in a man aged 18 to 29 in good health. In DNA, the CDR3 is TGTGCCAGCAGCCCCCGACTAGCGGTGGCCACCGGGGAGCTGTTTTTT. Its protein product is CASSPRLAVATGELFF.